This paragraph covers one TCR beta chain sequence. What it recognizes is unknown. These data come from a study of T cell repertoires in cytomegalovirus infection. TCRdb passed the reads through MiXCR, listing each CDR3 protein once. Among under 350,000 distinct CDR3 sequences listed, around 20% were seen once. Regarding the study as a whole: Clonotype analysis showed dominance of the ex vivo response by HLA-C-restricted CMV-specific TCR beta clonotypes.

This clonotype was sampled from a human donor in good health (CMV status not recorded). Some clones in this sample may be carry-over from other donors' samples. The source material was cultured PBMCs, sampled from culture after CMV antigen stimulation.

The CDR3 region has the DNA TGTGCCAGCAGTGAATGGGCAGGGTTGGGCACAACTAATGAAAAACTGTTTTTT. This encodes CASSEWAGLGTTNEKLFF. The V call is TRBV25-1, the J call TRBJ1-4, with D possibly matching TRBD1 (5 bases). Germline V gives CDR1 MGHDK, CDR2 SYGVNS. V was trimmed by 1 base and J by 0 bases, leaving 15 bases between them. The CDR3 is 18 residues long.